The next 5 T cell receptor beta chains were all read from a single sample in a study of early T cells in non-severe SARS-CoV-2 infection. In TCRdb, the 5' RACE reads were re-called with MiXCR into one record per CDR3 protein. The sample has about 55,000 distinct CDR3 sequences, 14% to 15% seen once. The sequenced sample was whole blood, obtained at baseline. These receptors were taken from an adult who was a healthcare worker with PCR-confirmed SARS-CoV-2 infection or an uninfected control (not recorded which).

The chain uses TRBV28 and TRBJ2-1, with 16 nucleotides matching TRBD2. The germline V gene encodes CDR1 MDHEN and CDR2 SYDVKM. V dropped 5 bases and J dropped 9; count of bases not matched to a gene: 10. The CDR3 is made up of 17 amino acids. The CDR3 bases are TGTGCCAGCAGTCTTCGGCCGGGACTAGCGGGAGGGGGTGAGCAGTTCTTC. This translates into CASSLRPGLAGGGEQFF.

In its sample, this clonotype was seen many times. This chain connects TRBV28 to TRBJ1-5; possible D gene TRBD1, 5 bases. The CDR3 consists of 16 residues. Trimming pared 3 bases from V and 0 bases from J, leaving 12 bases between. CDR1 MDHEN and CDR2 SYDVKM come from the germline V gene. In DNA, the CDR3 is TGTGCCAGCAGTTTGCCGGGGCTGTATAGCAATCAGCCCCAGCATTTT. Translated, it gives CASSLPGLYSNQPQHF.

This chain links TRBV5-1 with TRBJ1-1; D is uncertain. The ends were cut back, 1 base at V and 5 bases at J, with 12 bases in the middle. Looked up from germline, CDR1 is SGHRS and CDR2 is YFSETQ. There are 14 residues in the CDR3. CDR3 protein: CASSLTGFRTEAFF. Here the CDR3 DNA reads TGCGCCAGCAGCTTGACGGGATTTAGGACTGAAGCTTTCTTT.

There are a few counts of this clonotype. The chain employs TRBV10-1 and TRBJ2-7; D is uncertain. Germline CDR1 and CDR2: WNHNN and SYGVQD (reference sequence). This CDR3 is 11 amino acids long. Between the trimmed V and J ends, which lost 2 bases and 4 bases, there was a span of 3 bases. CDR3 DNA: TGCGCCAGCAGTGAGGGTTACGAGCAGTACTTC. It yields the protein CASSEGYEQYF.

This clonotype has more than one count but fewer than ten. In DNA form, the CDR3 reads TGTGCCAGCAGCGTATCGGCAGGGAGGTTCCACAATGATGAGCAGTTCTTC. Translated, it gives CASSVSAGRFHNDEQFF. The chain recombines TRBV9 with TRBJ2-1, with D possibly being TRBD2 (6 bases). The CDR3 contains 17 residues. The germline CDR1 and CDR2 sequences are SGDLS and YYNGEE. Trimming took 1 base from V and 8 from J, leaving 22 bases between them.